Listed here are 4 T cell receptor beta chains from one sample, sequenced in a study of shared clonotypes between healthy human individuals. Profiling relied on immunoSEQ multiplex PCR, and the TCRdb table lists in-frame clones only, not all of them. Among just over 95,000 clones listed, less than 80% were seen once. The sequenced sample consisted of memory CD8+ T cells sorted from blood. The subset here: CD45RO+ cells pooled with CCR7-negative TemRA cells. These TCRs come from a man aged 25 to 45 in good health.

In its sample, this clone was seen a few times. The J gene is TRBJ2-7, the V gene TRBV5-5; D call uncertain. V shed 2 bases and J shed 7 bases, with 10 bases lying between them. CDR3 length equals 12 residues. The germline V gene encodes CDR1 SGHKS and CDR2 YYEKEE (reference sequence). CDR3 loop: CASSFGPREQYF. The CDR3 DNA reads TGTGCCAGCAGCTTCGGGCCTAGAGAGCAGTACTTC.

This clone was seen only a few times. The chain's CDR3 is CASSHQGARYYEQYF. CDR3 DNA: TGCGCCAGCAGTCATCAGGGGGCCAGGTACTACGAGCAGTACTTC. This chain uses TRBV10-1 with TRBJ2-7, with 8 bases identical to TRBD1. Germline V gene sequence: CDR1 WNHNN, CDR2 SYGVQD (reference sequence). The V segment lost 5 bases and the J segment 3 bases; nucleotides outside the gene matches: 9. This CDR3 contains 15 residues.

This chain joins TRBV27 and TRBJ2-5; maybe TRBD2 (5 bases). Germline V gene sequence: CDR1 MNHEY, CDR2 SMNVEV (reference sequence). V was cut by 3 bases and J by 5 bases, with 16 bases left in between. The CDR3 length is 15 residues. The CDR3: CASSFHRERPETQYF. DNA for the CDR3: TGTGCCAGCAGTTTTCATAGGGAGCGACCTGAGACCCAGTACTTC.

This chain uses TRBV19 with TRBJ2-3; D uncertain. Per germline, CDR1 LNHDA and CDR2 SQIVND (reference sequence). Between the trimmed V and J ends, which lost 6 bases and 3 bases, there was a span of 4 bases. The CDR3 totals 11 residues. This CDR3 reads CASSWTDTQYF. The CDR3 nucleotides read TGTGCCAGTAGCTGGACAGATACGCAGTATTTT. The full variable domain, its missing parts supplied by reference TRBV19 and TRBJ2-3, is DGGITQSPKYLFRKEGQNVTLSCEQNLNHDAMYWYRQDPGQGLRLIYYSQIVNDFQKGDIAEGYSVSREKKESFPLTVTSAQKNPTAFYLCASSWTDTQYFGPGTRLTVL.